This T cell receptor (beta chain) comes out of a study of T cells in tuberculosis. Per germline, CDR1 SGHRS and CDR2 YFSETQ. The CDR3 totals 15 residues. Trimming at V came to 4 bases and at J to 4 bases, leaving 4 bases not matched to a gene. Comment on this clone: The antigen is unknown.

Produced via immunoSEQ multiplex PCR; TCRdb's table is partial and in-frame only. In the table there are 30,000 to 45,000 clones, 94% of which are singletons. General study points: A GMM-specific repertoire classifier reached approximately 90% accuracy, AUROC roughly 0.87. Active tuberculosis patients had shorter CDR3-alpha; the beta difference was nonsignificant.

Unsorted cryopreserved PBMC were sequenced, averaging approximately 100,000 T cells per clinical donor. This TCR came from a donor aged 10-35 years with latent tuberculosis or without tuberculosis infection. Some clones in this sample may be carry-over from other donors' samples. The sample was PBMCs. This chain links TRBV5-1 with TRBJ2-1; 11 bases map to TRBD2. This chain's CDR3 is CASSPTSGAYNEQFF. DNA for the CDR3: TGCGCCAGCAGCCCGACTAGCGGGGCATACAATGAGCAGTTCTTC.